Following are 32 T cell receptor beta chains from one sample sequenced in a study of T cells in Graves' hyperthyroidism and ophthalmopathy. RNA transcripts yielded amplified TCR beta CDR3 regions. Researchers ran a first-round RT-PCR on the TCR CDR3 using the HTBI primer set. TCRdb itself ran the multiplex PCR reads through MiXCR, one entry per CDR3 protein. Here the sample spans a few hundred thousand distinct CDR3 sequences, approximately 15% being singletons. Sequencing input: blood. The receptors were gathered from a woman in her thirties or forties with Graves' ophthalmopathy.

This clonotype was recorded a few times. CDR3 nucleotide sequence: TGTGCCAGCAGCATCACAGGGGCCGGTGGAAACACCATATATTTT. It codes for CASSITGAGGNTIYF. The rearrangement uses TRBV11-3 and TRBJ1-3, with TRBD1 matching over 7 bases. V gave up 5 bases and J gave up 3 bases; unmatched junction bases: 7. The CDR3 is 15 residues long. CDR1 is SGHNT and CDR2 is YENEEA in the germline V gene. Together with reference TRBV11-3 and TRBJ1-3, the CDR3 gives the full variable domain: EAGVVQSPRYKIIEKKQPVAFWCNPISGHNTLYWYLQNLGQGPELLIRYENEEAVDDSQLPKDRFSAERLKGVDSTLKIQPAELGDSAVYLCASSITGAGGNTIYFGEGSWLTVV.

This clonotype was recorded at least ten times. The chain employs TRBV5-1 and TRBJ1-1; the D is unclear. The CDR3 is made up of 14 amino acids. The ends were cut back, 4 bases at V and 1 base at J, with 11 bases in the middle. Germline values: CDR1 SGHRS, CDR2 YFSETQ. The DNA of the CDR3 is TGCGCCAGCAGCCCCCTTGGCGAGAACACTGAAGCTTTCTTT. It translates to CASSPLGENTEAFF.

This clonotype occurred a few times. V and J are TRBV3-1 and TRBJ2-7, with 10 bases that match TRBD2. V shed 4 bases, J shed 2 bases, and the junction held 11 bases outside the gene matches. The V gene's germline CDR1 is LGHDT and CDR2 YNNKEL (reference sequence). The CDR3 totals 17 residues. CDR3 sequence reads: CASSRYSGGAYTYEQYF. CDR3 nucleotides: TGTGCCAGCAGCCGTTACAGCGGGGGGGCCTATACCTACGAGCAGTACTTC.

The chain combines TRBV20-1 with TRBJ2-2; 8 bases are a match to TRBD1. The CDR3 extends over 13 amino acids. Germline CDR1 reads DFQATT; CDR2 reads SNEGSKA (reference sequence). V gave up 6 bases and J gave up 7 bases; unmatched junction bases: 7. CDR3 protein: CSAAQGAGGELFF. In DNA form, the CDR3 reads TGCAGTGCAGCCCAGGGGGCAGGCGGGGAGCTGTTTTTT.

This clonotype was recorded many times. This chain's CDR3 is CSARAGTGLNGYTF. CDR3 nucleotide sequence: TGCAGTGCTAGAGCCGGGACAGGGCTGAATGGCTACACCTTC. This chain joins TRBV20-1 and TRBJ1-2, with 9 positions matching TRBD1. This CDR3 is built from 14 residues. Unmatched junction bases numbered 6, after V lost 1 base and J lost 6 bases. Germline V gives CDR1 DFQATT, CDR2 SNEGSKA (reference sequence).

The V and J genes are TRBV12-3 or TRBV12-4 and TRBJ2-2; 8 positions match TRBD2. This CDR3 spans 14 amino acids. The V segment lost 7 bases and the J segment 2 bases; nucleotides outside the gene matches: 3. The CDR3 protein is CASTLAVNTGELFF. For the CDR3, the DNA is TGTGCCAGCACACTAGCGGTAAACACCGGGGAGCTGTTTTTT.

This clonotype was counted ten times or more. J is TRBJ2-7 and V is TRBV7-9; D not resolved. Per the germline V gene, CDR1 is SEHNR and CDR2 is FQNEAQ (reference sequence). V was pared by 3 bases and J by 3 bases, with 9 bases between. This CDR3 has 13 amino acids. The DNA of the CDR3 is TGTGCCAGCAGCTTCGGACCATACTACGAGCAGTACTTC. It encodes CASSFGPYYEQYF.

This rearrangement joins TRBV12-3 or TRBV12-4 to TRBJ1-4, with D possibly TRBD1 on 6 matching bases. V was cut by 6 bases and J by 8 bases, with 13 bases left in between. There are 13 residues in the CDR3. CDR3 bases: TGTGCCAGCAGGGGGGGGGGCGGCGAAAAACTGTTTTTT. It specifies CASRGGGGEKLFF.

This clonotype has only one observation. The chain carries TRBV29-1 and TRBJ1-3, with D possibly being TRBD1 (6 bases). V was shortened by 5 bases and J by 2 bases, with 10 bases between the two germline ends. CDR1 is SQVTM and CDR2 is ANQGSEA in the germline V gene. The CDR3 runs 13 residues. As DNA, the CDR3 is TGCAGCGTTACAGGGACTACTGGAAACACCATATATTTT. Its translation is CSVTGTTGNTIYF.

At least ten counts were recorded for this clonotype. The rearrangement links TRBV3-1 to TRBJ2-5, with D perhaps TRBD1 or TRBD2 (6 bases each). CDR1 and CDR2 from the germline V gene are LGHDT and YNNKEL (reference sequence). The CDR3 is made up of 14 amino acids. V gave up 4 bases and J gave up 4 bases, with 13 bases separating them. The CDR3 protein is CASSPVGGGETQYF. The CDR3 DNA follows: TGTGCCAGCAGCCCCGTCGGAGGGGGAGAGACCCAGTACTTC.

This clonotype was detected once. CDR3 amino acids: CASGLVAGKNTGELFF. The CDR3 nucleotides read TGTGCTAGTGGTTTGGTTGCGGGAAAGAACACCGGGGAGCTGTTTTTT. The chain recombines TRBV12-5 with TRBJ2-2; TRBD2 is a possible D gene (6 bases). This CDR3 spans 16 amino acids. Trimming cost V 0 bases and J 1 base, with 9 bases left between them. Germline CDR1 is LGHNT and CDR2 is FRNRAP.

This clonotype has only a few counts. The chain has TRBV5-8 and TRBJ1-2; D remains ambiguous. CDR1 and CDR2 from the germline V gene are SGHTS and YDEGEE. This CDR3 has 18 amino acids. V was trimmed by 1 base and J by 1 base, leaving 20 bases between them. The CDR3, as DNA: TGTGCCAGCAGCTTGAGTCAGTACCGTCTCACATATAACTATGGCTACACCTTC. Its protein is CASSLSQYRLTYNYGYTF.

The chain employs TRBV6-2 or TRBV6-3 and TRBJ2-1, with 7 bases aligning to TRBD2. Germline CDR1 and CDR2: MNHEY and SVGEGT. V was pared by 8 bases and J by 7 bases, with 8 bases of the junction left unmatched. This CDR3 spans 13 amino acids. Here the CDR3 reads CASGREVVNEQFF. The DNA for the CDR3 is TGTGCCAGCGGACGGGAGGTCGTGAATGAGCAGTTCTTC.

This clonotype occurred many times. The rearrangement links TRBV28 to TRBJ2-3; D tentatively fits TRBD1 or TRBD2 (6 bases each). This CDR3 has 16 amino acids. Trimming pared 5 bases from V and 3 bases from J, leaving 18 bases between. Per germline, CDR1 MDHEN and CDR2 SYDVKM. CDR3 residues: CASSHGGGRETDTQYF. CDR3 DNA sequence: TGTGCCAGCAGTCACGGGGGCGGCAGGGAGACAGATACGCAGTATTTT.

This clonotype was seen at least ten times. CDR3 loop: CSAREEAERTDTQYF. The CDR3 DNA reads TGCAGTGCTAGAGAGGAAGCGGAGCGCACAGATACGCAGTATTTT. The chain joins TRBV20-1 to TRBJ2-3; D is perhaps TRBD2 (5 bases). V was pared by 0 bases and J by 1 base, with 11 bases between. The V gene's germline CDR1 is DFQATT and CDR2 SNEGSKA (reference sequence). This CDR3 spans 15 amino acids.

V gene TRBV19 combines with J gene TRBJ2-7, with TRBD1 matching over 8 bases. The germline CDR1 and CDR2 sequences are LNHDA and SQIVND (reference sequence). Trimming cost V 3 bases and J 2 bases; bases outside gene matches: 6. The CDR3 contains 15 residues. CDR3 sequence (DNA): TGTGCCAGTAGTATCCACAGGGGGGACCCCTACGAGCAGTACTTC. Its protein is CASSIHRGDPYEQYF.

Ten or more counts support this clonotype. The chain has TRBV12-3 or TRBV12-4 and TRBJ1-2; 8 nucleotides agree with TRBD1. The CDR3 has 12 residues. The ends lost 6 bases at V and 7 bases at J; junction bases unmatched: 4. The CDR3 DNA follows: TGTGCCAGCAGCGGGACAGGTCTTGGCTACACCTTC. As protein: CASSGTGLGYTF.

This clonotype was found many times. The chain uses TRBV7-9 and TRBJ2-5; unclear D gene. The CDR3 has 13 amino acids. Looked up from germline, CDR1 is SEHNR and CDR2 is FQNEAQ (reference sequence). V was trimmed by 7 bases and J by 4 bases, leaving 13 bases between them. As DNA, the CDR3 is TGTGCCAGCACCCCCGGGCGTGTAGAGACCCAGTACTTC. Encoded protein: CASTPGRVETQYF.

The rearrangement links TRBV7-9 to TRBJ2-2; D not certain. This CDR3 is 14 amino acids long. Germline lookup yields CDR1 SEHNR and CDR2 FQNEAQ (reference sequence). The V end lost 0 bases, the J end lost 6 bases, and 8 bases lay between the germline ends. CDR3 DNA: TGTGCCAGCAGCTTAGCGGTGAGGTCCGGGGAGCTGTTTTTT. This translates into CASSLAVRSGELFF.

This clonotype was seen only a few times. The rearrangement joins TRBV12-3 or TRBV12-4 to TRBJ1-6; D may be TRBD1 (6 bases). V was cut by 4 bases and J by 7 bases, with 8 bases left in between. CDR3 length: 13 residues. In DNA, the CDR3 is TGTGCCAGCAGTTCCGGACAGAATTCACCCCTCCACTTT. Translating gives CASSSGQNSPLHF.

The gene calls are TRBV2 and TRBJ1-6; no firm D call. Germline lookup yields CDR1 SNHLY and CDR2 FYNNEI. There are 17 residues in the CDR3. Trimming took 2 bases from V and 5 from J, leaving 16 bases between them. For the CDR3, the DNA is TGTGCCAGCAGTGAATATAAAGAATCCGATCATAATTCACCCCTCCACTTT. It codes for CASSEYKESDHNSPLHF. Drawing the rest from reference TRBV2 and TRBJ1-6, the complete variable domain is EPEVTQTPSHQVTQMGQEVILRCVPISNHLYFYWYRQILGQKVEFLVSFYNNEISEKSEIFDDQFSVERPDGSNFTLKIRSTKLEDSAMYFCASSEYKESDHNSPLHFGNGTRLTVT.

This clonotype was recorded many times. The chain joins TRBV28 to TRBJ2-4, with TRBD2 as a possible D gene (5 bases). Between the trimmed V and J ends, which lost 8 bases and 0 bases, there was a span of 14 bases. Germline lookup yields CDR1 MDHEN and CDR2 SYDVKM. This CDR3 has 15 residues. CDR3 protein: CASSPRDLAKNIQYF. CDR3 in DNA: TGTGCCAGCTCCCCGAGGGATCTAGCCAAAAACATTCAGTACTTC.

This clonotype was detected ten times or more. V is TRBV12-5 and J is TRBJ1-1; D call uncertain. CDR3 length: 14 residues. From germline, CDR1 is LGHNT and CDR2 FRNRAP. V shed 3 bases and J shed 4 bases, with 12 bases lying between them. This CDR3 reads CASGFPTHATEAFF. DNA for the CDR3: TGTGCTAGTGGTTTCCCGACCCATGCCACTGAAGCTTTCTTT.

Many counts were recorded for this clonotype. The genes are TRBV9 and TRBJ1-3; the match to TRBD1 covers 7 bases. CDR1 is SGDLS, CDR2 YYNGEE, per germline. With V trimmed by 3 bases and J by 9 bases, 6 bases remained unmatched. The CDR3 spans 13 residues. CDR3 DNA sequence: TGTGCCAGCAGCGCGACGACAGGGATCACCATATATTTT. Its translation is CASSATTGITIYF.

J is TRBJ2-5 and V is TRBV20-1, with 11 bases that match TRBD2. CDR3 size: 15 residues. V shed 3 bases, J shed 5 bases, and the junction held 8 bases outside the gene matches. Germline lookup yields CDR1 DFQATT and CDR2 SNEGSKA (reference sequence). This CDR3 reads CSARTTSGGPETQYF. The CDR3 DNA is TGCAGTGCTAGGACTACTAGCGGGGGTCCGGAGACCCAGTACTTC.

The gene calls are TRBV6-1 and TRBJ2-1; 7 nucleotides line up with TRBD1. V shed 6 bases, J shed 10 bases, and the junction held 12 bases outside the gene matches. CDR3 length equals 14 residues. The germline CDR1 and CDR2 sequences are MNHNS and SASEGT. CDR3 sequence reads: CASSTRQGSGEQFF. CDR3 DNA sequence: TGTGCCAGCAGCACTCGACAGGGTTCAGGAGAGCAGTTCTTC.

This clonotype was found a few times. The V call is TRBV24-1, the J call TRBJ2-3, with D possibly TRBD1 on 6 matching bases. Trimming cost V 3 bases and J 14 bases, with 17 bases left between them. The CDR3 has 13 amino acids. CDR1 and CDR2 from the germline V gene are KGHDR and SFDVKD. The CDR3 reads CATSDTGTHDMYF. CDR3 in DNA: TGTGCCACCAGTGATACCGGGACACATGACATGTATTTT.

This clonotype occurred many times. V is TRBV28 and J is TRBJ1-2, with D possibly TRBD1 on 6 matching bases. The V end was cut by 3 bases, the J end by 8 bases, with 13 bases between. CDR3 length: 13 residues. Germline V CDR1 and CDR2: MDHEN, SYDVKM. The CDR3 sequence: CASSLRRGGGYTF. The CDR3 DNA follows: TGTGCCAGCAGTTTGAGGCGAGGGGGGGGCTACACCTTC.

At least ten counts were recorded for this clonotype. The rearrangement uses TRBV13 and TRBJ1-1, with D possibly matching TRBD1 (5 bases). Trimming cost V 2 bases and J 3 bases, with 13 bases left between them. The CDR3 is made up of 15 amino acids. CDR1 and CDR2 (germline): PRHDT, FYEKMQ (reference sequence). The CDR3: CASSLTGRGYTEAFF. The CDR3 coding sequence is TGTGCCAGCAGCTTAACGGGTCGGGGGTACACTGAAGCTTTCTTT.

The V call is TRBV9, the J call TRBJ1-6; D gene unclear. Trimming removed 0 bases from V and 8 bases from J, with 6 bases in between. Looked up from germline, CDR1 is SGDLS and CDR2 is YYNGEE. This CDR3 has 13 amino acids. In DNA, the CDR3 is TGTGCCAGCAGCGTAGTAGGAGATTCACCCCTCCACTTT. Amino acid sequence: CASSVVGDSPLHF.

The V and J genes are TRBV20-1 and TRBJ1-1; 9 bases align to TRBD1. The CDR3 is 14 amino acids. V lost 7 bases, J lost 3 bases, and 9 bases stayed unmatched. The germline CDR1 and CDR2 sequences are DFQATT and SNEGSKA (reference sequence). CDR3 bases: TGCAGTGGGGGCGGGACAGGGACTGACACTGAAGCTTTCTTT. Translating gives CSGGGTGTDTEAFF.

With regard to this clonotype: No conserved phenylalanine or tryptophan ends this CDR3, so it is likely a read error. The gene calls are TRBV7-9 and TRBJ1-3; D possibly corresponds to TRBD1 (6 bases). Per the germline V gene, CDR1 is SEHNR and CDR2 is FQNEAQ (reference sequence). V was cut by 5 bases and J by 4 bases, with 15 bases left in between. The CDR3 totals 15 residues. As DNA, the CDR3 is TGTGCCAGCAGCCCCCCCCGGGGGCTGGGAAACACCATATATCTT. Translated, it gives CASSPPRGLGNTIYL.